The 8 T cell receptor beta chains below all came from one sample that was sequenced in a study of T cells in localized non-small cell lung cancer. Measured with immunoSEQ multiplex PCR; TCRdb has only the in-frame clones, and not every one. The sample has tens of thousands of clones, more than 75% seen once. Specimen: peripheral blood, collected before any cancer treatment. The origin of the receptors is a male donor aged 60 or over with stage II squamous cell lung carcinoma.

This clone was counted a few times. V gene TRBV30 combines with J gene TRBJ1-4, with D uncertain. The V end lost 2 bases, the J end lost 8 bases, and 6 bases lay between the germline ends. CDR3 length: 11 residues. Germline lookup yields CDR1 GTSNPN and CDR2 SVGIG (reference sequence). CDR3 DNA sequence: TGTGCCTGGAGTATCCGGGAAAAACTGTTTTTT. Translation: CAWSIREKLFF.

This chain links TRBV5-6 with TRBJ2-7, with 7 bases identical to TRBD1. CDR3 length: 15 amino acids. Germline-derived CDR1 and CDR2 are SGHDT and YYEEEE. Losses at the gene ends were 0 bases for V and 6 bases for J; bases not matched to a gene: 9. CDR3 residues: CASSLGGTALGEQYF. The CDR3, as DNA: TGTGCCAGCAGCTTGGGGGGGACAGCCCTCGGCGAGCAGTACTTC. Filled out from reference TRBV5-6 and TRBJ2-7, the complete variable domain reads DAGVTQSPTHLIKTRGQQVTLRCSPKSGHDTVSWYQQALGQGPQFIFQYYEEEERQRGNFPDRFSGHQFPNYSSELNVNALLLGDSALYLCASSLGGTALGEQYFGPGTRLTVT.

The V gene is TRBV6-6, the J gene TRBJ1-5, with D perhaps matching TRBD1 (5 bases). The CDR3 is 13 amino acids. From germline, CDR1 is MNHNY and CDR2 SVGAGI (reference sequence). Trimming pared 2 bases from V and 7 bases from J, leaving 9 bases between. CDR3 sequence (DNA): TGTGCCAGCAGTTACGGGGGAGGACAGCCCCAGCATTTT. Its protein is CASSYGGGQPQHF.

J is TRBJ1-1 and V is TRBV7-8; 7 nucleotides agree with TRBD1. J gave up 3 bases and V 5 bases, and 9 bases lay outside the gene matches. Looked up from germline, CDR1 is SGHVS and CDR2 is FQNEAQ. This CDR3 spans 15 amino acids. DNA of the CDR3: TGTGCCAGCAGCCGAGAAGGGACAGCGTACACTGAAGCTTTCTTT. Translated: CASSREGTAYTEAFF.

This sequence joins TRBV12-2 and TRBJ1-5. TRBV12-2 is given as a pseudogene. The CDR3 extends over 14 amino acids. CDR3 protein: CASRFFAVDQPQHF. Written as DNA, the CDR3 is TGTGCAAGTCGCTTCTTTGCAGTAGATCAGCCCCAGCATTTT.

This chain joins TRBV5-1 and TRBJ1-1; tentative D call: TRBD1 (6 bases). The CDR3 runs to 15 residues. The germline V and J ends were trimmed by 0 bases and 4 bases, with 13 bases remaining between them. The germline gives CDR1 SGHRS, CDR2 YFSETQ. This CDR3 reads CASSLAEGGTTEAFF. The CDR3 DNA reads TGCGCCAGCAGCTTGGCGGAAGGGGGGACCACTGAAGCTTTCTTT.

V gene TRBV12-5 combines with J gene TRBJ2-5; 9 positions agree with TRBD1. With V trimmed by 7 bases and J by 5 bases, 14 bases remained unmatched. The germline V gene has CDR1 LGHNT and CDR2 FRNRAP. The CDR3 runs 16 residues. CDR3 nucleotides: TGTGCTAGTGCCCCGGGGACAGGGCTCTTGGGGGAGACCCAGTACTTC. Its protein is CASAPGTGLLGETQYF.

The chain employs TRBV2 and TRBJ1-4; D is ambiguous. Germline CDR1 is SNHLY and CDR2 is FYNNEI. V gave up 4 bases and J gave up 8 bases, with 17 bases separating them. The CDR3 runs 15 residues. The CDR3 nucleotides are TGTGCCAGCAGTGCCGCCGCCACGGGAGGGGAAAAACTGTTTTTT. Translation: CASSAAATGGEKLFF.